A selection of T cell receptor beta chains follows, all from one sample in a study of regulatory T cells in long-lasting Graves disease. In TCRdb, the multiplex PCR reads were re-called with MiXCR into one record per CDR3 protein. Of about 560,000 distinct CDR3 sequences listed, roughly 16% are singletons. These data were likewise used in another study, on T cells in Graves' hyperthyroidism and ophthalmopathy.

The input for sequencing was peripheral blood mononuclear cells (PBMCs), taken at new diagnosis, from a patient treated with antithyroid drugs. Receptors originate from a man between 18 and 29 years old with Graves disease. Each CDR3 is given with its conserved first and last residue. The D gene is left open where the match is weak. Clone size appears in some rows only: once, few, many, or a class for an expanded clone.

v_call	j_call	cdr3_length	clone_size	d_call	cdr3_aa	cdr3_nt
TRBV5-1	TRBJ2-1	15	many	.	CASSLDYRGSNEQFF	TGCGCCAGCAGCTTGGATTATCGGGGGAGCAATGAGCAGTTCTTC
TRBV6-2/TRBV6-3	TRBJ2-7	14	few	TRBD2	CASSEGGSGIQQYF	TGTGCCAGCAGTGAAGGAGGTAGCGGGATACAGCAGTACTTC
TRBV11-3	TRBJ1-5	15	.	TRBD1	CASSPMGQVNQPQHF	TGTGCCAGCAGCCCGATGGGACAGGTCAATCAGCCCCAGCATTTT
TRBV27	TRBJ1-2	14	.	.	CASSLDPKTHGYTF	TGTGCCAGCAGTTTAGACCCGAAGACGCATGGCTACACCTTC
TRBV2	TRBJ1-1	15	many	.	CASSDSDSLGTEAFF	TGTGCCAGCAGTGACTCGGACAGTTTGGGGACTGAAGCTTTCTTT
TRBV7-6	TRBJ2-5	15	many	TRBD1	CASSLGTGLIETQYF	TGTGCCAGCAGCTTAGGGACAGGGCTAATAGAGACCCAGTACTTC
TRBV27	TRBJ2-7	15	many	.	CASSPPTGQQDEQYF	TGTGCCAGCAGTCCACCCACCGGACAGCAGGACGAGCAGTACTTC
TRBV9	TRBJ2-1	17	few	.	CASSVTWVSNSYNEQFF	TGTGCCAGCAGCGTAACCTGGGTCTCTAACTCCTACAATGAGCAGTTCTTC
TRBV30	TRBJ1-2	16	many	.	CAWSVVEAEANYGYTF	TGTGCCTGGAGTGTAGTTGAGGCAGAAGCTAACTATGGCTACACCTTC
TRBV27	TRBJ2-7	16	.	TRBD2	CASSLPTSGGGWEQYF	TGTGCCAGCAGTTTACCGACTAGCGGGGGGGGCTGGGAGCAGTACTTC
TRBV5-1	TRBJ1-4	16	.	TRBD1	CASSLGPTGSGEKLFF	TGCGCCAGCAGCTTGGGGCCGACAGGGTCCGGAGAAAAACTGTTTTTT
TRBV7-3	TRBJ2-7	16	many	.	CASSLMGPGSSYEQYF	TGTGCCAGCAGCTTAATGGGCCCGGGTAGCTCCTACGAGCAGTACTTC
TRBV2	TRBJ2-7	15	many	.	CASSAVSGARIEQYF	TGTGCCAGCAGTGCCGTCTCGGGAGCTCGGATCGAGCAGTACTTC
TRBV5-4	TRBJ2-3	15	many	TRBD2	CASRLLADSTDTQYF	TGTGCCAGCAGACTACTAGCGGATAGCACAGATACGCAGTATTTT
TRBV5-4	TRBJ2-7	14	once	.	CASSSDYLGPEQYF	TGTGCCAGCAGCTCGGACTACCTCGGCCCCGAGCAGTACTTC
TRBV7-2	TRBJ2-1	13	many	.	CASSLGGRNEQFF	TGTGCCAGCAGCTTAGGAGGACGCAATGAGCAGTTCTTC
TRBV5-1	TRBJ2-3	15	many	TRBD2	CASSLEGTSGETQYF	TGCGCCAGCAGCTTGGAAGGGACTAGCGGCGAGACGCAGTATTTT
TRBV6-2/TRBV6-3	TRBJ2-1	12	few	.	CASSYLGGRQFF	TGTGCCAGCAGTTACCTGGGGGGCCGGCAGTTCTTC
TRBV7-3	TRBJ2-1	15	many	.	CASSPLAGITNEQFF	TGTGCCAGCAGCCCGCTGGCGGGAATAACCAATGAGCAGTTCTTC
TRBV2	TRBJ2-3	15	many	.	CASTALAVGTDTQYF	TGTGCCAGCACTGCTTTGGCCGTGGGCACAGATACGCAGTATTTT
TRBV6-1	TRBJ1-4	16	.	.	CASSETGVGSNEKLFF	TGTGCCAGCAGTGAAACGGGGGTTGGGTCTAATGAAAAACTGTTTTTT
TRBV5-1	TRBJ2-1	16	many	TRBD1	CASSASGQGYYNEQFF	TGCGCCAGCAGCGCATCCGGACAGGGCTACTACAATGAGCAGTTCTTC
TRBV28	TRBJ2-2	16	many	TRBD2	CASSLSQRENTGELFF	TGTGCCAGCAGTTTGAGCCAGCGGGAGAACACCGGGGAGCTGTTTTTT
TRBV7-9	TRBJ1-5	14	.	.	CASSSAGVSQPQHF	TGTGCCAGCAGCTCCGCCGGGGTGAGTCAGCCCCAGCATTTT
TRBV20-1	TRBJ2-7	11	many	.	CSATGSYEQYF	TGCAGTGCTACGGGCTCCTACGAGCAGTACTTC
TRBV7-9	TRBJ2-1	17	few	.	CASSSSWTPSSYNEQFF	TGTGCCAGCAGCTCATCTTGGACTCCGAGCTCCTACAATGAGCAGTTCTTC
TRBV6-1	TRBJ1-5	11	.	.	CASRASGPQHF	TGTGCCAGCAGGGCTTCGGGGCCCCAGCATTTT
TRBV3-1	TRBJ1-2	20	.	TRBD1	CASSQDRNKDRGASNYGYTF	TGTGCCAGCAGCCAAGATCGCAACAAGGACAGGGGGGCTTCTAACTATGGCTACACCTTC
TRBV7-3	TRBJ2-3	13	many	.	CASSPDRLDTQYF	TGTGCCAGCAGCCCTGACCGTCTTGATACGCAGTATTTT
TRBV5-6	TRBJ2-3	14	.	TRBD1	CASSGDRGPDTQYF	TGTGCCAGCAGCGGGGACAGGGGGCCGGATACGCAGTATTTT
TRBV6-5	TRBJ2-3	16	few	TRBD2	CASSYSIRGGTDTQYF	TGTGCCAGCAGTTACTCTATCCGGGGAGGGACAGATACGCAGTATTTT
TRBV12-3/TRBV12-4	TRBJ2-1	19	many	TRBD1	CASSPWTGGLEGFYNEQFF	TGTGCCAGCAGCCCCTGGACAGGGGGGCTGGAGGGGTTTTACAATGAGCAGTTCTTC
TRBV20-1	TRBJ1-2	14	many	.	CSATPGLSNYGYTF	TGCAGTGCTACACCGGGTCTCTCTAACTATGGCTACACCTTC
TRBV12-3/TRBV12-4	TRBJ1-5	17	.	.	CASSFQGSIYSNQPQHF	TGTGCCAGCAGTTTTCAGGGGTCGATCTATAGCAATCAGCCCCAGCATTTT
TRBV30	TRBJ2-1	15	many	.	CAWSVGASSYNEQFF	TGTGCCTGGAGTGTAGGGGCAAGCTCCTACAATGAGCAGTTCTTC
TRBV27	TRBJ2-1	19	many	TRBD2	CASGFSGLAGGPRGNEQFF	TGTGCCAGCGGGTTCAGTGGGTTAGCGGGAGGACCCCGGGGGAATGAGCAGTTCTTC
TRBV18	TRBJ2-7	19	.	TRBD2	CASSQPGLAGGWRSYEQYF	TGTGCCAGCTCACAACCGGGACTAGCGGGAGGTTGGAGATCCTACGAGCAGTACTTC
TRBV7-9	TRBJ1-2	15	.	.	CASSLGGRSSDGYTF	TGTGCCAGCAGCTTAGGAGGCCGATCCTCGGATGGCTACACCTTC
TRBV9	TRBJ2-2	16	few	.	CASSPRGGANTGELFF	TGTGCCAGCAGCCCGAGGGGGGGGGCGAACACCGGGGAGCTGTTTTTT
TRBV12-3/TRBV12-4	TRBJ2-5	12	many	.	CASSRALPTQYF	TGTGCCAGCAGTCGGGCCCTTCCTACCCAGTACTTC
TRBV3-1	TRBJ1-1	13	many	.	CASSGGSFTEAFF	TGTGCCAGCAGCGGAGGGAGTTTCACTGAAGCTTTCTTT
TRBV5-1	TRBJ1-6	15	.	TRBD1	CASSWGQGPNSPLHF	TGCGCCAGCAGCTGGGGACAGGGGCCAAATTCACCCCTCCACTTT
TRBV24-1	TRBJ2-3	16	many	.	CATSDFRAQSTDTQYF	TGTGCCACCAGTGATTTCCGGGCCCAGAGCACAGATACGCAGTATTTT
TRBV12-3/TRBV12-4	TRBJ2-5	17	few	.	CASSLRPLGGSSKTQYF	TGTGCCAGCAGTTTGAGGCCCCTCGGGGGATCGTCGAAGACCCAGTACTTC